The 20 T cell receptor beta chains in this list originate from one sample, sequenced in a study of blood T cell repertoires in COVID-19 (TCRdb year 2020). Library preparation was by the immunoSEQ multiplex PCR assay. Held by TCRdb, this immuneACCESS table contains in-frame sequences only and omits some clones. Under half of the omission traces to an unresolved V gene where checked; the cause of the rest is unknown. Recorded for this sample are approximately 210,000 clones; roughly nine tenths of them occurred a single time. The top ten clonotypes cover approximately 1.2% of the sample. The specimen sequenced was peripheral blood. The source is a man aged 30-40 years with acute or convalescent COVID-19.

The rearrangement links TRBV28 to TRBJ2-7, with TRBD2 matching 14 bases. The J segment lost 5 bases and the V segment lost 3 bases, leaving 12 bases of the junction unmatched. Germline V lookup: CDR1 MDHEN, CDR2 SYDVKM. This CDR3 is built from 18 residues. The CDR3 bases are TGTGCCAGCAGTTTCCCATTACCCGGGACTAGCGGGAGTCACGAGCAGTACTTC. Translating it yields CASSFPLPGTSGSHEQYF.

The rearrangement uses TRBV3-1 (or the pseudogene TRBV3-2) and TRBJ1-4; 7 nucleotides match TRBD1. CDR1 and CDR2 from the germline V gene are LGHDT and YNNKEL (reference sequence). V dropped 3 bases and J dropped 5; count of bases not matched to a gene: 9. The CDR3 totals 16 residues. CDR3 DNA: TGTGCCAGCAGCCATGGAGCAGGGGGGACCAATGAAAAACTGTTTTTT. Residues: CASSHGAGGTNEKLFF.

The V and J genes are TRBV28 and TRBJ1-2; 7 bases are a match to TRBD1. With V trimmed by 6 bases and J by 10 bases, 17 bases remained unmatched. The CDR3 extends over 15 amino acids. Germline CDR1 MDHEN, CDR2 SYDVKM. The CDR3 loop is CASRTRGTVIDSYTF. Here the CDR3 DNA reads TGTGCCAGCAGGACCAGGGGGACAGTTATTGATTCCTACACCTTC.

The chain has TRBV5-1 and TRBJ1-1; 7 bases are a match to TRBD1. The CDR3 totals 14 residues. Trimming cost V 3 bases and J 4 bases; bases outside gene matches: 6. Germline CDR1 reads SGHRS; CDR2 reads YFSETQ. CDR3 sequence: CASSSSTGVTEAFF. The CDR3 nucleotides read TGCGCCAGCAGCTCCTCTACAGGGGTCACTGAAGCTTTCTTT.

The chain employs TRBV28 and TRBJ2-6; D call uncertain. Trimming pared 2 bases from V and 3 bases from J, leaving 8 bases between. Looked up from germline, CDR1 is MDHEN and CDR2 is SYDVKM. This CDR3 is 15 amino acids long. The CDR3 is CASSLRQDGANVLTF. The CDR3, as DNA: TGTGCCAGCAGTTTAAGGCAGGATGGGGCCAACGTCCTGACTTTC.

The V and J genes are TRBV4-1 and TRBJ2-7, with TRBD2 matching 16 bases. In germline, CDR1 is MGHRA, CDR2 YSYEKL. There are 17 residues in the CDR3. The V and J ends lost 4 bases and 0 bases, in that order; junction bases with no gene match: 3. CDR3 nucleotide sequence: TGCGCCAGCAGCCCGGGACTAGCGGGAGGGCCCTCCTACGAGCAGTACTTC. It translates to CASSPGLAGGPSYEQYF.

The CDR3 sequence is CASSVGTSGPQETQYF. The CDR3 DNA follows: TGTGCCAGCAGCGTTGGAACTAGCGGGCCCCAAGAGACCCAGTACTTC. The chain carries TRBV9 and TRBJ2-5, with TRBD2 matching over 9 bases. V was pared by 2 bases and J by 1 base, with 6 bases of the junction left unmatched. This CDR3 is built from 16 residues. CDR1 is SGDLS and CDR2 is YYNGEE in the germline V gene. Combining the CDR3 with reference TRBV9 and TRBJ2-5 gives the whole variable domain DSGVTQTPKHLITATGQRVTLRCSPRSGDLSVYWYQQSLDQGLQFLIQYYNGEERAKGNILERFSAQQFPDLHSELNLSSLELGDSALYFCASSVGTSGPQETQYFGPGTRLLVL.

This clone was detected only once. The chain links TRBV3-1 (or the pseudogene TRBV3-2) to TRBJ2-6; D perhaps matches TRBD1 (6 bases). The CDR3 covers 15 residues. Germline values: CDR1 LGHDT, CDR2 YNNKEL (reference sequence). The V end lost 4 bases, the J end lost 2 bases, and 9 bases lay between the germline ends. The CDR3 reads CASSRRTAGANVLTF. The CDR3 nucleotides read TGTGCCAGCAGCCGCCGGACAGCTGGGGCCAACGTCCTGACTTTC.

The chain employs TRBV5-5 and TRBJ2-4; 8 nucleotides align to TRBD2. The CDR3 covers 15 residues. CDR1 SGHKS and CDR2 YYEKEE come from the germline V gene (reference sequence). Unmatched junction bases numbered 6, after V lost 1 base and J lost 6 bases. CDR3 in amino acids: CASSLRERETNIQYF. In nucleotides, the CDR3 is TGTGCCAGCAGCTTGAGGGAGCGGGAGACAAACATTCAGTACTTC.

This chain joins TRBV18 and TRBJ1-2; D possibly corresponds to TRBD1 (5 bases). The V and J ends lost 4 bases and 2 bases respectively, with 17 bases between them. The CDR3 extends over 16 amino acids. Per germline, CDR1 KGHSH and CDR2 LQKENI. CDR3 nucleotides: TGTGCCAGCTCACTGACGATGCAAAGGGGAAACTATGGCTACACCTTC. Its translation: CASSLTMQRGNYGYTF.

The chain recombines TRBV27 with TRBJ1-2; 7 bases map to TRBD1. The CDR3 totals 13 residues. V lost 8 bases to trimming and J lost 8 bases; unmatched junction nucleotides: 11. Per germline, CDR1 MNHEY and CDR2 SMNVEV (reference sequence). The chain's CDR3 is CASRDSYFLGYTF. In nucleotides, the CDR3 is TGTGCCAGCCGGGACAGCTATTTCCTGGGCTACACCTTC.

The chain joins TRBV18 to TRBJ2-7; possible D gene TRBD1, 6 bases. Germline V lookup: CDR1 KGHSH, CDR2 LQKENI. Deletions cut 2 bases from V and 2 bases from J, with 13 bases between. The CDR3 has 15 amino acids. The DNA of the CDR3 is TGTGCCAGCTCACCATTTAGACAGGAGACCTACGAGCAGTACTTC. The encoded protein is CASSPFRQETYEQYF.

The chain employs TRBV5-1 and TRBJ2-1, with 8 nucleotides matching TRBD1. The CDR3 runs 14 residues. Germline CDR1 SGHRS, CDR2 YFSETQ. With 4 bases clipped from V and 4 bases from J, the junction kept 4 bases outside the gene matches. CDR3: CASSLRQGYNEQFF. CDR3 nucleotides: TGCGCCAGCAGCCTCAGACAGGGGTACAATGAGCAGTTCTTC.

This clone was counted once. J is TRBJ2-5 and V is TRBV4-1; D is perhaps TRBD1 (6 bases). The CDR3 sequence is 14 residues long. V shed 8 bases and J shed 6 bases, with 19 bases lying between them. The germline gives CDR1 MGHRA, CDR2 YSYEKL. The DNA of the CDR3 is TGCGCCAGCCGGGGTTGGAACAGGGACAAGACCCAGTACTTC. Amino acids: CASRGWNRDKTQYF.

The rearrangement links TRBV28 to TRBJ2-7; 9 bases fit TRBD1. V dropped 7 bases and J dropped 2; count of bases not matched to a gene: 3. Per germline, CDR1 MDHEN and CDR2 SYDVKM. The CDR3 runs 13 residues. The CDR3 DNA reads TGTGCCAGCACCGGGACAGGGCCCTACGAGCAGTACTTC. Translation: CASTGTGPYEQYF.

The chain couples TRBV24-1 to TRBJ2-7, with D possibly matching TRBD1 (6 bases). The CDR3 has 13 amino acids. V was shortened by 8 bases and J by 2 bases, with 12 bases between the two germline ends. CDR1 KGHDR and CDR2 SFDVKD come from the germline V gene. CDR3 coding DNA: TGTGCCACCACAGGGGTAGGGACCTACGAGCAGTACTTC. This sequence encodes CATTGVGTYEQYF.

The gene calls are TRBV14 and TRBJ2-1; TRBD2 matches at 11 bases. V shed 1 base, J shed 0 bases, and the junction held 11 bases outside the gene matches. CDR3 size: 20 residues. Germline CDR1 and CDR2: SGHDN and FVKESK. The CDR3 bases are TGTGCCAGCAGCCAAGCTAGCGGGAGGTCTGAATCAACCTCCTACAATGAGCAGTTCTTC. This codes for CASSQASGRSESTSYNEQFF.

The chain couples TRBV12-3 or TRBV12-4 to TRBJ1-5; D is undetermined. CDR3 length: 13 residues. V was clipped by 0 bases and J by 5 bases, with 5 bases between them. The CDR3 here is CASSLAAYQPQHF. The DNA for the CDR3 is TGTGCCAGCAGTTTAGCAGCCTATCAGCCCCAGCATTTT.

The CDR3 loop is CASSYTGLGNYEQYF. The CDR3 nucleotides are TGTGCCAGCAGTTACACGGGTCTAGGAAACTACGAGCAGTACTTC. The chain combines TRBV6-5 with TRBJ2-7, with D unresolved. The CDR3 length is 15 residues. Germline loops: CDR1 MNHEY, CDR2 SVGAGI. The V gene lost 2 bases and the J gene lost 3 bases, with 14 bases spanning the gap.

For the CDR3, the DNA is TGTGCCAGCAGCTTAGGTAGCGCCATCAATCAGCCCCAGCATTTT. This codes for CASSLGSAINQPQHF. V gene TRBV7-2 combines with J gene TRBJ1-5; D uncertain. This CDR3 spans 15 amino acids. Germline V gene sequence: CDR1 SGHTA, CDR2 FQGNSA. V lost 1 base, J lost 3 bases, and 10 bases lay in between. The full variable domain, with the rest looked up from reference TRBV7-2 and TRBJ1-5, is GAGVSQSPSNKVTEKGKDVELRCDPISGHTALYWYRQSLGQGLEFLIYFQGNSAPDKSGLPSDRFSAERTGGSVSTLTIQRTQQEDSAVYLCASSLGSAINQPQHFGDGTRLSIL.